This TCR beta chain was documented in a study of cytomegalovirus exposure and HLA in healthy donors. Study-wide results and limits: Roughly uniform depth of sequencing across donors was assumed in presence/absence analyses.

The CDR3 loop spans 11 amino acids. The V gene lost 5 bases and the J gene lost 5 bases, with 6 bases spanning the gap. CDR1 is LNHDA, CDR2 SQIVND, per germline (reference sequence). Primers included in the PCR were 60 Vbeta and 13 Jbeta primers. Assay used: immunoSEQ multiplex PCR; TCRdb lists only in-frame clones, some missing. The table includes approximately 130,000 clones, approximately 80% detected once. As to this clone: The antigen remains unidentified.

The material sequenced was PBMCs. The sequence derives from a man aged 18 to 29 in good health and CMV-seropositive. The V and J genes are TRBV19 and TRBJ1-2; D ambiguous. This chain's CDR3 is CASSPGYGYTF. The CDR3 region has the DNA TGTGCCAGTAGTCCCGGTTATGGCTACACCTTC.